Listed here are 29 T cell receptor beta chains from one sample, sequenced in a study of blood T cell repertoires in COVID-19. Repertoires were generated with immunoSEQ multiplex PCR, while TCRdb's copy carries only in-frame clones and drops some. The table has 150,000 to 200,000 clones, around 84% seen once. The sample was PBMCs or T cells enriched from blood (not recorded which). The receptor source for this set is a woman between 50 and 59 years old who had recovered from COVID-19.

This clone is a singleton in its sample. The V gene is TRBV5-1, the J gene TRBJ1-1; D is perhaps TRBD1 (6 bases). This CDR3 is built from 14 residues. Germline V CDR1 and CDR2: SGHRS, YFSETQ. Trimming removed 4 bases at V and 0 bases at J, with 10 bases between. The CDR3 spells CASSVTGMNTEAFF. CDR3 sequence (DNA): TGCGCCAGCAGCGTGACAGGCATGAACACTGAAGCTTTCTTT. Using reference TRBV5-1 and TRBJ1-1 for the parts outside the CDR3, the full variable domain is KAGVTQTPRYLIKTRGQQVTLSCSPISGHRSVSWYQQTPGQGLQFLFEYFSETQRNKGNFPGRFSGRQFSNSRSEMNVSTLELGDSALYLCASSVTGMNTEAFFGQGTRLTVV.

This chain uses TRBV7-2 with TRBJ1-2; 9 nucleotides match TRBD1. Germline CDR1 and CDR2: SGHTA and FQGNSA. The CDR3 contains 15 residues. V lost 5 bases and J lost 5; bases outside the gene matches: 9. CDR3 amino acids: CASSPGGDRAYGYTF. CDR3 in DNA: TGTGCCAGCAGCCCCGGCGGGGACAGGGCTTATGGCTACACCTTC.

The chain links TRBV6-9 to TRBJ2-1; TRBD2 aligns across 8 bases. Germline lookup yields CDR1 MNHGY and CDR2 SVAAGI. With 6 bases clipped from V and 4 bases from J, the junction kept 14 bases outside the gene matches. The CDR3 length is 17 residues. CDR3 bases: TGTGCCAGCAGGAGCATGAAGCGGGGGATATTATACAATGAGCAGTTCTTC. It yields the protein CASRSMKRGILYNEQFF.

This chain connects TRBV5-1 to TRBJ2-3; D may be TRBD2 (6 bases). The CDR3 is 17 amino acids. Trimming cost V 0 bases and J 5 bases, with 19 bases left between them. CDR1 and CDR2 (germline): SGHRS, YFSETQ. The CDR3 loop reads CASSLEVGGGIGDTQYF. The CDR3 DNA is TGCGCCAGCAGCTTGGAGGTTGGTGGGGGGATAGGAGATACGCAGTATTTT.

The CDR3 DNA sequence: TGTGCCAGCAGTCTTAGACAGGGAAACAACAACAATCAGCCCCAGCATTTT. Its translation: CASSLRQGNNNNQPQHF. The chain employs TRBV27 and TRBJ1-5, with 7 bases that match TRBD1. The CDR3 is 17 amino acids. CDR1 and CDR2 from the germline V gene are MNHEY and SMNVEV (reference sequence). J gave up 3 bases and V 5 bases, and 13 bases lay outside the gene matches.

The gene calls are TRBV7-2 and TRBJ2-1; 9 positions agree with TRBD2. V shed 2 bases, J shed 5 bases, and the junction held 4 bases outside the gene matches. Germline assignment: CDR1 SGHTA and CDR2 FQGNSA. The CDR3 is 15 residues long. The chain's CDR3 is CASSLISGGNNEQFF. Here the CDR3 DNA reads TGTGCCAGCAGCTTAATCAGCGGGGGGAACAATGAGCAGTTCTTC.

The V call is TRBV18, the J call TRBJ1-1, with 7 bases matching TRBD1. The V gene's germline CDR1 is KGHSH and CDR2 LQKENI. V shed 5 bases and J 4 bases; nucleotides not matched to a gene: 7. The CDR3 extends over 14 amino acids. CDR3 DNA: TGTGCCAGCTCATCACTTGACAGGGCCACTGAAGCTTTCTTT. Protein: CASSSLDRATEAFF.

V gene TRBV5-1 combines with J gene TRBJ2-2, with D tentatively TRBD1 (6 bases). V was trimmed by 8 bases and J by 2 bases, leaving 13 bases between them. Germline V CDR1 and CDR2: SGHRS, YFSETQ. There are 14 residues in the CDR3. CDR3 protein: CASKAGTNTGELFF. In nucleotides, the CDR3 is TGCGCCAGTAAAGCCGGGACAAACACCGGGGAGCTGTTTTTT.

CDR3 protein: CASSVEPNTEAFF. As DNA, the CDR3 is TGTGCCAGCAGCGTAGAGCCCAACACTGAAGCTTTCTTT. The chain links TRBV9 to TRBJ1-1, with D unclear. Trimming stripped 0 bases from V and 2 bases from J, with 5 bases between. Per the germline V gene, CDR1 is SGDLS and CDR2 is YYNGEE. This CDR3 comprises 13 residues. Drawing the rest from reference TRBV9 and TRBJ1-1, the complete variable domain is DSGVTQTPKHLITATGQRVTLRCSPRSGDLSVYWYQQSLDQGLQFLIQYYNGEERAKGNILERFSAQQFPDLHSELNLSSLELGDSALYFCASSVEPNTEAFFGQGTRLTVV.

V gene TRBV19 combines with J gene TRBJ1-5; D is perhaps TRBD1 (5 bases). V lost 6 bases and J 9 bases, leaving 12 bases between the germline ends. This CDR3 is 12 amino acids long. CDR1 is LNHDA, CDR2 SQIVND, per germline (reference sequence). CDR3 coding DNA: TGTGCCAGTAGGTCCCAGGGTCGGCCCCAGCATTTT. This codes for CASRSQGRPQHF.

CDR3 DNA: TGTGCCAGCATCAGTACAGATCGAGGGGGCGCTGAAGCTTTCTTT. Translated: CASISTDRGGAEAFF. J is TRBJ1-1 and V is TRBV2; the match to TRBD1 covers 7 bases. CDR3 length: 15 residues. The V gene end was trimmed by 7 bases and the J gene end by 6 bases; junction bases not matched to a gene: 14. Per germline, CDR1 SNHLY and CDR2 FYNNEI.

The V call is TRBV19, the J call TRBJ2-1, with TRBD2 identical over 7 bases. The CDR3 consists of 15 residues. Germline trimming cut 7 bases from V and 6 bases from J; bases unmatched to any gene: 12. Germline assignment: CDR1 LNHDA and CDR2 SQIVND (reference sequence). CDR3 in DNA: TGTGCCAGTAAGGGGTTGGGCGGGGGTACCAATGAGCAGTTCTTC. This encodes CASKGLGGGTNEQFF.

The chain couples TRBV5-1 to TRBJ1-1; tentatively, D is TRBD1 (6 bases). The germline CDR1 and CDR2 sequences are SGHRS and YFSETQ. The CDR3 covers 14 residues. V shed 4 bases and J shed 4 bases, with 14 bases lying between them. CDR3 DNA sequence: TGCGCCAGCAGCCAACAACAGGGTTTCACTGAAGCTTTCTTT. Amino acids: CASSQQQGFTEAFF.

V usage is TRBV6-5 and J usage is TRBJ2-7; weak D call: TRBD2 (5 bases). Germline CDR1 reads MNHEY; CDR2 reads SVGAGI. V gave up 5 bases and J gave up 2 bases, with 13 bases separating them. This CDR3 comprises 14 residues. Here the CDR3 DNA reads TGTGCCAGCAGTCGGGATGAAGCGACCTACGAGCAGTACTTC. Translating it yields CASSRDEATYEQYF.

V is TRBV20-1 and J is TRBJ2-3; D uncertain. The CDR3 is made up of 11 amino acids. V lost 4 bases and J 2 bases, leaving 4 bases between the germline ends. The germline gives CDR1 DFQATT, CDR2 SNEGSKA (reference sequence). The chain's CDR3 is CSATFTDTQYF. DNA of the CDR3: TGCAGTGCTACTTTCACAGATACGCAGTATTTT.

The chain uses TRBV21-1 and TRBJ2-1; the table calls TRBD2, which could not be checked here. TRBV21-1 is a listed pseudogene. This CDR3 has 12 amino acids. The CDR3 protein is CASSTRFLRQFF. In DNA form, the CDR3 reads TGTGCCAGCAGCACTAGGTTTTTACGTCAGTTCTTC.

The chain joins TRBV9 to TRBJ2-3; D is unresolved. Trimming left V 0 bases short and J 4 bases short, with 12 bases between. The CDR3 spans 15 residues. CDR1 and CDR2 from the germline V gene are SGDLS and YYNGEE. The DNA of the CDR3 is TGTGCCAGCAGCGTAGTCTTAGGCAGCGCAGATACGCAGTATTTT. Protein sequence: CASSVVLGSADTQYF.

Only one count was recorded for this clone. V gene TRBV4-1 combines with J gene TRBJ1-1, with 8 bases aligning to TRBD1. Germline V gives CDR1 MGHRA, CDR2 YSYEKL. V lost 0 bases, J lost 10 bases, and 7 bases stayed unmatched. The CDR3 spans 14 residues. For the CDR3, the DNA is TGCGCCAGCAGCCAAGATCTCCGGGACAGGAGAGCTTTCTTT. Protein sequence: CASSQDLRDRRAFF.

This clone was found a few times. This chain joins TRBV5-6 and TRBJ2-3; D is unclear. Germline lookup yields CDR1 SGHDT and CDR2 YYEEEE. The V end lost 1 base, the J end lost 2 bases, and 8 bases lay between the germline ends. The CDR3 spans 14 residues. The CDR3 nucleotides read TGTGCCAGCAGCTTGCTAGGTCCCACAGATACGCAGTATTTT. Encoded protein: CASSLLGPTDTQYF.

This clone has just a few counts. The chain links TRBV18 to TRBJ1-2, with D perhaps TRBD1 (5 bases). The V end lost 1 base, the J end lost 6 bases, and 6 bases lay between the germline ends. CDR1 is KGHSH, CDR2 LQKENI, per germline. There are 12 residues in the CDR3. In DNA, the CDR3 is TGTGCCAGCTCACCACAGGGGAATGGCTACACCTTC. The encoded protein is CASSPQGNGYTF. Drawing the rest from reference TRBV18 and TRBJ1-2, the complete variable domain is NAGVMQNPRHLVRRRGQEARLRCSPMKGHSHVYWYRQLPEEGLKFMVYLQKENIIDESGMPKERFSAEFPKEGPSILRIQQVVRGDSAAYFCASSPQGNGYTFGSGTRLTVV.

This chain links TRBV5-4 with TRBJ1-6; 7 nucleotides align to TRBD1. Looked up from germline, CDR1 is SGHNT and CDR2 is YYREEE (reference sequence). The CDR3 extends over 15 amino acids. V dropped 3 bases and J dropped 10; count of bases not matched to a gene: 10. In DNA form, the CDR3 reads TGTGCCAGCAGCTCCCAGGGGGTAAAAGGATCACCCCTCCACTTT. Translation gives CASSSQGVKGSPLHF.

This clone was detected only a few times. At one of its ends the junction is not consistent with the germline gene, which may arise from a read error. This sequence joins TRBV19 and TRBJ2-2; 8 bases map to TRBD1. The length of the CDR3 is 15 residues. CDR1 is LNHDA, CDR2 SQIVND, per germline (reference sequence). CDR3 coding DNA: TGTGCCAGCCGAAGACAGGGGACGAAAACCGGGGAGCTGTTTTTT. Amino acids: CASRRQGTKTGELFF.

The CDR3, as DNA: TGTGCCAGTCTACAGGGGGCCCTAGCCAAAAACATTCAGTACTTC. Translation gives CASLQGALAKNIQYF. V and J are TRBV9 and TRBJ2-4; 9 bases line up with TRBD1. The CDR3 sequence is 15 residues long. V lost 8 bases, J lost 0 bases, and 6 bases stayed unmatched. The germline V gene encodes CDR1 SGDLS and CDR2 YYNGEE.

There are a few counts of this clone. The CDR3 bases are TGCGCCAGCAAATGGACTAGCGGGAGGGCCGACGAGCAGTACTTC. Its protein is CASKWTSGRADEQYF. The rearrangement joins TRBV10-2 to TRBJ2-7; TRBD2 matches at 15 bases. J gave up 5 bases and V 7 bases, and 6 bases lay outside the gene matches. Germline V CDR1 and CDR2: WSHSY, SAAADI. The CDR3 has 15 amino acids.

The rearrangement links TRBV11-3 to TRBJ1-5, with unresolved D. Germline V gene lookup returns CDR1 SGHNT and CDR2 YENEEA. CDR3 size: 12 residues. Trimming pared 3 bases from V and 4 bases from J, leaving 4 bases between. CDR3 DNA sequence: TGTGCCAGCAGCTTGGAGAATCAGCCCCAGCATTTT. Translation gives CASSLENQPQHF. Using reference TRBV11-3 and TRBJ1-5 for the parts outside the CDR3, the full variable domain is EAGVVQSPRYKIIEKKQPVAFWCNPISGHNTLYWYLQNLGQGPELLIRYENEEAVDDSQLPKDRFSAERLKGVDSTLKIQPAELGDSAVYLCASSLENQPQHFGDGTRLSIL.

This chain uses TRBV5-6 with TRBJ1-1, with D hard to call. The CDR3 is 14 amino acids. CDR1 and CDR2 (germline): SGHDT, YYEEEE. Trimming shortened V by 0 bases and J by 0 bases, and 6 bases separated the two germline ends. This CDR3 reads CASSLGVLNTEAFF. The CDR3 DNA is TGTGCCAGCAGCTTGGGTGTATTGAACACTGAAGCTTTCTTT.

This sequence joins TRBV7-9 and TRBJ1-2; D remains unclear. The ends were cut back, 5 bases at V and 3 bases at J, with 10 bases in the middle. CDR3 length: 13 residues. Germline lookup yields CDR1 SEHNR and CDR2 FQNEAQ (reference sequence). The CDR3 region has the DNA TGTGCCAGCAGCCCCCGGAGGGACTATGGCTACACCTTC. This translates into CASSPRRDYGYTF.

V is TRBV19 and J is TRBJ1-6; D not resolved. Looked up from germline, CDR1 is LNHDA and CDR2 is SQIVND (reference sequence). V lost 7 bases and J 7 bases, leaving 20 bases between the germline ends. The CDR3 is made up of 16 amino acids. The CDR3 spells CASTNSGGQRNSPLHF. DNA of the CDR3: TGTGCCAGTACTAATTCGGGTGGCCAGAGAAATTCACCCCTCCACTTT.

The rearrangement links TRBV6-2 or TRBV6-3 to TRBJ2-7, with D maybe TRBD2 (5 bases). CDR1 and CDR2 (germline): MNHEY, SVGEGT. Trimming took off 2 bases at V and 3 bases at J, with 11 bases between the two ends. CDR3 size: 14 residues. The CDR3 reads CASSYDGDYYEQYF. In DNA, the CDR3 is TGTGCCAGCAGTTACGACGGCGACTACTACGAGCAGTACTTC.